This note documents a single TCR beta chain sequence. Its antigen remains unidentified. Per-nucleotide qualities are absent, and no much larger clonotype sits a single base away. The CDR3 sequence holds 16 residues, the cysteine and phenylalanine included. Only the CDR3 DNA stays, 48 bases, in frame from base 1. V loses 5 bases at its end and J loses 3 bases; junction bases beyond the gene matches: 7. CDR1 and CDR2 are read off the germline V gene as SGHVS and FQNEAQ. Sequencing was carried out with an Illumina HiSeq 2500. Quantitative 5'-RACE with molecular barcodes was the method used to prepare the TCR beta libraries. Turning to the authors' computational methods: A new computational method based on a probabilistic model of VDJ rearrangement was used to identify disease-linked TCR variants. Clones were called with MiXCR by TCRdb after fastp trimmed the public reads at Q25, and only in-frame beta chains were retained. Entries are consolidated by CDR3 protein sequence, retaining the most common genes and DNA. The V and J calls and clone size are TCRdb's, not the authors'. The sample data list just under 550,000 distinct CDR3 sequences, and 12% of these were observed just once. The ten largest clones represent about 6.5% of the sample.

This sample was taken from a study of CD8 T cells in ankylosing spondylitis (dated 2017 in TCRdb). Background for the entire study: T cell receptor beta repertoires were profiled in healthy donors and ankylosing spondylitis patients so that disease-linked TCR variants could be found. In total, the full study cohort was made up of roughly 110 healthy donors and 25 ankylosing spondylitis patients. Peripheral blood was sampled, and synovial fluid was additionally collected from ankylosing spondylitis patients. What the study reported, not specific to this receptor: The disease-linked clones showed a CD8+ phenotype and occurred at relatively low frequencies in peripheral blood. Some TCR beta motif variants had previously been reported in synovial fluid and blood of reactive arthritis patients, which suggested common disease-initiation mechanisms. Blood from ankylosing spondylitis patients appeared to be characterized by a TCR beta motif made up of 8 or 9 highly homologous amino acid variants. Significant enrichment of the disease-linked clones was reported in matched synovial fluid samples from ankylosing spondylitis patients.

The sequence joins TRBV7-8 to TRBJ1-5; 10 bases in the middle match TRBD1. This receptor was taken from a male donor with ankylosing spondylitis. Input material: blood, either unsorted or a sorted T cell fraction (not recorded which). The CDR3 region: CASSRGGQGNNQPQHF. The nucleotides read TGTGCCAGCAGCCGTGGGGGACAGGGGAACAATCAGCCCCAGCATTTT.